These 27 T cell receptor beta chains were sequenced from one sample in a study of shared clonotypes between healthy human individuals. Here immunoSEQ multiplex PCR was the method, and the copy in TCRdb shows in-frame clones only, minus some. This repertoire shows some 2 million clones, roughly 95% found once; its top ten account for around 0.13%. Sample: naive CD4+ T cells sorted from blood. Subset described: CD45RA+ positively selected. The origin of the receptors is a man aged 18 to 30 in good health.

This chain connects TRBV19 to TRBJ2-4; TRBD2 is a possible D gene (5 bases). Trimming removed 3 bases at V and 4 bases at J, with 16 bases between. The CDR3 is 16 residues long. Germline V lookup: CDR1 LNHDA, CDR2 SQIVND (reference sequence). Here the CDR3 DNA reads TGTGCCAGTAGTATTGAGACTACCTCCGTAAAAAACATTCAGTACTTC. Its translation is CASSIETTSVKNIQYF.

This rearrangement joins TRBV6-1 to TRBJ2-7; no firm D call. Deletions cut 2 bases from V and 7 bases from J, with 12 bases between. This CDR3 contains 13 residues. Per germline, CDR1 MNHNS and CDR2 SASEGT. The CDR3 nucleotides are TGTGCCAGCAGTGAAAGCGACCGATGGGAGCAGTACTTC. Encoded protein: CASSESDRWEQYF.

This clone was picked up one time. In DNA, the CDR3 is TGTGCCAGCAGCGGTAGGGGGCGGGAGCAGTACTTC. Residues: CASSGRGREQYF. V usage is TRBV9 and J usage is TRBJ2-7, with 7 bases fitting TRBD1. Trimming cost V 3 bases and J 7 bases; bases outside gene matches: 4. The CDR3 contains 12 residues. Germline V lookup: CDR1 SGDLS, CDR2 YYNGEE. The variable domain in full, with the rest retrieved from reference TRBV9 and TRBJ2-7, is DSGVTQTPKHLITATGQRVTLRCSPRSGDLSVYWYQQSLDQGLQFLIQYYNGEERAKGNILERFSAQQFPDLHSELNLSSLELGDSALYFCASSGRGREQYFGPGTRLTVT.

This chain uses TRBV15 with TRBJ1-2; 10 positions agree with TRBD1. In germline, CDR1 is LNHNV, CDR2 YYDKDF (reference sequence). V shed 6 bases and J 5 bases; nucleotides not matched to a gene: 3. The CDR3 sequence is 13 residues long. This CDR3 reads CATSWTGGYGYTF. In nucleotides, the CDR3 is TGTGCCACCAGTTGGACAGGGGGTTATGGCTACACCTTC.

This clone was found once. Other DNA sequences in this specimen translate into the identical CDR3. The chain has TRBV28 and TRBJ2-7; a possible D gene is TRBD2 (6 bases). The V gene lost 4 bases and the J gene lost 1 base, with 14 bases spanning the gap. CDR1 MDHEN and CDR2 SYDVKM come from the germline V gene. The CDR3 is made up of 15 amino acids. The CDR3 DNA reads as TGTGCCAGCAGTTCCCCCGGGGGTAGGTCCTACGAGCAGTACTTC. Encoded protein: CASSSPGGRSYEQYF.

DNA of the CDR3: TGTGCCTGGAGTGGACGGGCATATTCCCTCATGAACACTGAAGCTTTCTTT. It encodes CAWSGRAYSLMNTEAFF. V usage is TRBV30 and J usage is TRBJ1-1, with D uncertain. The CDR3 contains 17 residues. Trimming removed 1 base from V and 0 bases from J, with 18 bases in between. Germline CDR1 reads GTSNPN; CDR2 reads SVGIG (reference sequence).

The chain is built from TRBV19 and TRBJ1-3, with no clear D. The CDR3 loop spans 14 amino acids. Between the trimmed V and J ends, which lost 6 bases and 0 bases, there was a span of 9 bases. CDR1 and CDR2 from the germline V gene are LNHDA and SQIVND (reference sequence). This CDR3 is CASSTPVSGNTIYF. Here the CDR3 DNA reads TGTGCCAGTAGCACCCCCGTCTCTGGAAACACCATATATTTT.

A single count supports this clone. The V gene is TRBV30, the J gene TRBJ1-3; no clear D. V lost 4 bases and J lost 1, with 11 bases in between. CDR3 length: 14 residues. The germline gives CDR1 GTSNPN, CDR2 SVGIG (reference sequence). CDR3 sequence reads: CAWTYSGSGNTIYF. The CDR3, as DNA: TGTGCCTGGACTTACAGCGGATCTGGAAACACCATATATTTT. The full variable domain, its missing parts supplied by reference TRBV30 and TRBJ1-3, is SQTIHQWPATLVQPVGSPLSLECTVEGTSNPNLYWYRQAAGRGLQLLFYSVGIGQISSEVPQNLSASRPQDRQFILSSKKLLLSDSGFYLCAWTYSGSGNTIYFGEGSWLTVV.

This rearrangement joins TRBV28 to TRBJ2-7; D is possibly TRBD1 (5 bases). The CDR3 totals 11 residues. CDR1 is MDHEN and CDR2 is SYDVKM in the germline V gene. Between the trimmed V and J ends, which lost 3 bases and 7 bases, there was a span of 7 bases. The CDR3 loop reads CASSLQGEQYF. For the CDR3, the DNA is TGTGCCAGCAGTTTGCAGGGTGAGCAGTACTTC.

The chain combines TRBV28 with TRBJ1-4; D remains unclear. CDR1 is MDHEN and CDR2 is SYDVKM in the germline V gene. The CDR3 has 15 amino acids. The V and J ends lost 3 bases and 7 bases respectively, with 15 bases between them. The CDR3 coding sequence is TGTGCCAGCAGTTTCTCCACTTATGAGCGTGAAAAACTGTTTTTT. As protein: CASSFSTYEREKLFF.

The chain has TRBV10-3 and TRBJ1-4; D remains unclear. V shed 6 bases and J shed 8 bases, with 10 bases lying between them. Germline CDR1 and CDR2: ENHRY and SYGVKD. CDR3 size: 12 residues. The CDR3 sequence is CAISDVREKLFF. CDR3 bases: TGTGCCATCAGCGACGTTCGGGAAAAACTGTTTTTT.

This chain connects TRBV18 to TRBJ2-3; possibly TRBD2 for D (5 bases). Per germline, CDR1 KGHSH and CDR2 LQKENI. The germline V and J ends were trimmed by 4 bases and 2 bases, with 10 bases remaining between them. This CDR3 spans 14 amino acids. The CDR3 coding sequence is TGTGCCAGCTCACGACTACTTCACACAGATACGCAGTATTTT. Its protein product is CASSRLLHTDTQYF.

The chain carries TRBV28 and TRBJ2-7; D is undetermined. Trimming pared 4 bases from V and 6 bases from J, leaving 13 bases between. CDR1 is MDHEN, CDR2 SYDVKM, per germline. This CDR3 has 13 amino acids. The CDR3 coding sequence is TGTGCCAGCAGTTCCCTTTTGGGTGGCGAGCAGTACTTC. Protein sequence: CASSSLLGGEQYF.

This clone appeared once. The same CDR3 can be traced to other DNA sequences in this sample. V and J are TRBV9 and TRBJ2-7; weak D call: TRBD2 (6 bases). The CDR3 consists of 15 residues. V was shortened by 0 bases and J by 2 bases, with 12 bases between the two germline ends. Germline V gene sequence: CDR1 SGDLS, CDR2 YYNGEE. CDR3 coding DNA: TGTGCCAGCAGCGTAGAGGCGGGGCCTACCTACGAGCAGTACTTC. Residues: CASSVEAGPTYEQYF. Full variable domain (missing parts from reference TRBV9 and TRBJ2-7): DSGVTQTPKHLITATGQRVTLRCSPRSGDLSVYWYQQSLDQGLQFLIQYYNGEERAKGNILERFSAQQFPDLHSELNLSSLELGDSALYFCASSVEAGPTYEQYFGPGTRLTVT.

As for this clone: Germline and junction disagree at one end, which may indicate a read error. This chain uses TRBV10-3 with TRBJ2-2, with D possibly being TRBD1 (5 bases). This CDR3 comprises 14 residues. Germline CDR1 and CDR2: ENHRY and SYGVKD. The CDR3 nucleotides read TGTGCCGTCAGGGAAGCCGAGGACACCGGGGAGCTGTTTTTT. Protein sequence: CAVREAEDTGELFF.

The CDR3 here is CASSLQNQPYEQYF. For the CDR3, the DNA is TGCGCCAGCAGCTTGCAGAATCAACCCTACGAGCAGTACTTC. The V call is TRBV5-1, the J call TRBJ2-7; D is uncertain. The germline CDR1 and CDR2 sequences are SGHRS and YFSETQ. V dropped 1 base and J dropped 2 bases, with 10 bases sitting between them. This CDR3 is 14 amino acids long.

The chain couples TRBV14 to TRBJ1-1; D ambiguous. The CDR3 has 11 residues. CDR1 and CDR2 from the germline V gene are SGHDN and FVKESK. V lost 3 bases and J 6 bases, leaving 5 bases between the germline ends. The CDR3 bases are TGTGCCAGCAGCCAGTTAGCTGAAGCTTTCTTT. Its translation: CASSQLAEAFF.

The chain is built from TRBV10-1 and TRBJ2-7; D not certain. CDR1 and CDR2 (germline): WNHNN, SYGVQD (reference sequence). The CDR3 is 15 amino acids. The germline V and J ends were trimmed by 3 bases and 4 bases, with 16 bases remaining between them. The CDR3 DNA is TGCGCCAGCAGTGATTGTAGTCTAGTGTTATACGAGCAGTACTTC. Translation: CASSDCSLVLYEQYF.

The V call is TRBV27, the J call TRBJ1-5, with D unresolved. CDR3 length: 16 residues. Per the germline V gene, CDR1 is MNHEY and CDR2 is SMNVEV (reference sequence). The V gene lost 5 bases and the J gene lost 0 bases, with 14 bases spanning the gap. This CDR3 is CASSPRAAYSNQPQHF. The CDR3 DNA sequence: TGTGCCAGCAGTCCCCGGGCAGCGTATAGCAATCAGCCCCAGCATTTT.

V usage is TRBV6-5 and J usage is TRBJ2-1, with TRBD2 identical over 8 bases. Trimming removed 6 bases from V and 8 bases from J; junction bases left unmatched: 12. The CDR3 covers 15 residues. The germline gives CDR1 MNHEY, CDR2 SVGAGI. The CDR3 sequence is CASSPVERGWYEQFF. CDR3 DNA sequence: TGTGCCAGCAGCCCCGTCGAGCGGGGGTGGTATGAGCAGTTCTTC.

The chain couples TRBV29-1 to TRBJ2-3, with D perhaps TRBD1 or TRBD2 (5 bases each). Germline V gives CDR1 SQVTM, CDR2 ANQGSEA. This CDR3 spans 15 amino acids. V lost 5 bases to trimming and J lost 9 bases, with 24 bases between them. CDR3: CSVTRGRQGEDTQYF. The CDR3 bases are TGCAGCGTTACAAGAGGTCGCCAGGGAGAAGACACGCAGTATTTT.

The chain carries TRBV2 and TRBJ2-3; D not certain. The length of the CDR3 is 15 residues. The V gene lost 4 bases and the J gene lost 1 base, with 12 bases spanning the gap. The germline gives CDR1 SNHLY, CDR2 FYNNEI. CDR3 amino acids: CASSGRPWGTDTQYF. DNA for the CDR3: TGTGCCAGCAGTGGGCGCCCTTGGGGCACAGATACGCAGTATTTT. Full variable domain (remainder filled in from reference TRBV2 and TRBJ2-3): EPEVTQTPSHQVTQMGQEVILRCVPISNHLYFYWYRQILGQKVEFLVSFYNNEISEKSEIFDDQFSVERPDGSNFTLKIRSTKLEDSAMYFCASSGRPWGTDTQYFGPGTRLTVL.

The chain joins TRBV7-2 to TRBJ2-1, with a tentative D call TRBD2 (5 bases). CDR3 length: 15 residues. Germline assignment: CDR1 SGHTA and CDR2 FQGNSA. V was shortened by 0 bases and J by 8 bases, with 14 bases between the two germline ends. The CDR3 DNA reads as TGTGCCAGCAGCTTAGCCGGACTTGCTTTGGATGAGCAGTTCTTC. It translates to CASSLAGLALDEQFF.

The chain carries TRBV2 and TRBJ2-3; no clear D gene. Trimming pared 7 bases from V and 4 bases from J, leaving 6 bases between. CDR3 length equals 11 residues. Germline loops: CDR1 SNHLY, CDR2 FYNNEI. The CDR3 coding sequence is TGTGCCAGCATACAGCCAGATACGCAGTATTTT. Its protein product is CASIQPDTQYF. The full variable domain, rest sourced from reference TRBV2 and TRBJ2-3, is EPEVTQTPSHQVTQMGQEVILRCVPISNHLYFYWYRQILGQKVEFLVSFYNNEISEKSEIFDDQFSVERPDGSNFTLKIRSTKLEDSAMYFCASIQPDTQYFGPGTRLTVL.

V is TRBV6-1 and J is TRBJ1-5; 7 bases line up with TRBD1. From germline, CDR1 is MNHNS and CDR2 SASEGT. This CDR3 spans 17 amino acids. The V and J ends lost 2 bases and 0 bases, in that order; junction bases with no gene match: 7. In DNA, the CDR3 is TGTGCCAGCAGTGAACAGGGGGGGAGTTATAGCAATCAGCCCCAGCATTTT. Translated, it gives CASSEQGGSYSNQPQHF.

CDR3 region: CASSPRGGNYEQYF. DNA of the CDR3: TGTGCCAGCAGCCCCAGGGGGGGCAACTACGAGCAGTACTTC. The chain joins TRBV7-2 to TRBJ2-7; the D gene could be TRBD1 or TRBD2 (7 bases each). Trimming removed 5 bases from V and 3 bases from J, with 14 bases in between. The CDR3 sequence is 14 residues long. Looked up from germline, CDR1 is SGHTA and CDR2 is FQGNSA.

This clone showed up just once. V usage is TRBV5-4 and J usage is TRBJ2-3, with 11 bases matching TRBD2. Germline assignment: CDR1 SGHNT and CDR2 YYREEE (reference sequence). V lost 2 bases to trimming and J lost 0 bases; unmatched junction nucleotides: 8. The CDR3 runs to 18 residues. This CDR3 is CASSLRLAGGISTDTQYF. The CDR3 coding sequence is TGTGCCAGCAGCTTAAGGCTAGCGGGGGGTATTAGCACAGATACGCAGTATTTT.